This T cell receptor beta chain appears in the sequencing data of a study of OX40 agonist ivuxolimab in advanced cancers. Study information: Each dose-escalation patient presented with hepatocellular carcinoma, melanoma, renal cell or head and neck cancer.

This clone showed up just a few times. Its antigen is as yet unknown. Study results and limitations: In a subset of nonresponders, normalized T-cell clonal expansion was also low.

Sequenced by immunoSEQ multiplex PCR; TCRdb stores in-frame clones only, minus some. The sample lists 12,000 or so clones; 80% to 85% were seen once. J gave up 2 bases and V 8 bases, and 8 bases lay outside the gene matches. The CDR3 consists of 15 residues. The germline gives CDR1 LNHDA, CDR2 SQIVND (reference sequence). The J gene is TRBJ2-1, the V gene TRBV19, with 8 bases identical to TRBD1. The input for sequencing was CD4+ or CD8+ T cells sorted from blood, taken in a trial of the OX40 agonist ivuxolimab. This receptor was taken from an adult with an advanced solid tumor such as melanoma, head and neck, liver or kidney cancer. In nucleotides, the CDR3 is TGTGCCAGTGTAGGGGGACAGGAGACCTACAATGAGCAGTTCTTC. This translates into CASVGGQETYNEQFF.